This T cell receptor beta chain was recorded in a study of blood T cell repertoires in COVID-19. Study background: Among Cohort 3 donors, those recovered had two negative PCRs, clearance, or symptom resolution. The cDNA or gDNA used as material had been derived from T cells, B-cell-depleted T cells, or PBMCs.

This CDR3 region has 13 residues. V lost 2 bases to trimming and J lost 5 bases, with 9 bases between them. Germline assignment: CDR1 MNHEY and CDR2 SVGAGI. Data came from immunoSEQ multiplex PCR; TCRdb stores just in-frame clones and leaves some out. The table records 250,000 to 300,000 clones, 85% to 90% of them present only once. Study members were between roughly 18 and 100 years old and lived in 25 or so US regions. The specimen was PBMCs or T cells enriched from blood (not recorded which). The clonotype originates from a woman aged 60 to 75 in a cohort exposed to, infected with or recovered from COVID-19 (not recorded which). This chain joins TRBV6-5 and TRBJ1-1; D might be TRBD1 (5 bases). The CDR3 loop reads CASSYRGGTEAFF. In DNA form, the CDR3 reads TGTGCCAGCAGTTACAGGGGAGGAACTGAAGCTTTCTTT.